This T cell receptor (beta chain) originates from a study of blood T cell repertoires in COVID-19 (dated by TCRdb to 2019 to 2021). Context from the whole study: Samples covering the acute and convalescent phases of COVID-19 were provided by collaborators in the United States, Italy and Spain. The material from the prospective study consisted of cDNA or gDNA derived from T cells, B-cell-depleted T cells, or PBMCs. Subjects who had been exposed to COVID-19, were actively infected with it, or had recovered from it provided the deeply sampled blood TCRbeta repertoires that made up the dataset. The repertoires were released in a freely available public database meant as a resource for research on the immune response to SARS-CoV-2. Samples were obtained from the ongoing ImmuneRACE study (first 160 participants) and from over 1,000 subjects provided by 6 global collaborators. The sample metadata nearly always contained a de-identified subject ID, COVID-19 status, age in years and sex. Where HLA class I and class II types were available, the types were taken from metadata supplied by the sample provider, not from assay-based typing.

TCRbeta CDR3 regions were amplified from genomic DNA by means of the immunoSEQ Assay, a bias-controlled multiplex PCR. Per the source publication's procedure: The number of nucleated cells in each sample was estimated from the amplification of reference gene primers within the assay. To quantify the absolute abundance of each unique TCRbeta CDR3 rearrangement, sequence reads were collapsed and filtered. For each sample, productive Simpson clonality was calculated as the square root of Simpson's diversity index over productive rearrangements. TCRdb obtained this table from immuneACCESS and retained in-frame rearrangements with V and J assigned. These tables miss some clones; where compared with another copy, unresolved V genes account for less than half of the shortfall, and the remainder is unexplained. D and trimming come from the DNA, and the V and J calls and clone size come from that table. A total of more than 100,000 clones appear in this sample, 86% of them only once. About 4.7% of the sample comes from the top ten.

Comments on this clone: Its antigen is unknown. No clone much larger than this one lies a single base away; base qualities are absent.

Including cysteine and phenylalanine, the CDR3 has 13 amino acids. The read is trimmed to its CDR3 DNA, 39 bases read in frame from base 1. V is pared back by 4 bases and J by 0 bases, with 9 bases lying between the germline termini. In the germline V gene (reference sequence), CDR1 corresponds to GTSNPN and CDR2 to SVGIG. Results and caveats for the whole study, not just this receptor: How much clinical and demographic metadata was included differed by source and by participant, and the metadata was provided uncurated.

The collaborating institutions used their own protocols to collect whole blood in K2EDTA tubes. For TCRbeta analysis, collaborator samples were shipped as frozen whole blood, as isolated PBMCs, or as DNA extracted from either sample type. This sequence was found in a middle-aged man with acute or convalescent COVID-19. The sample comprised peripheral blood. The sequence joins TRBV30 to TRBJ1-1; the D gene is perhaps TRBD1, from 6 matching bases. The CDR3 region: CAWKGVLNTEAFF. The DNA is TGTGCCTGGAAGGGGGTTTTGAACACTGAAGCTTTCTTT.